The T cell receptor beta chain under discussion was sequenced for a study of blood T cell repertoires in COVID-19. The wider study: Samples of COVID-19 (acute and convalescent) were obtained from the United States, Italy and Spain. The cDNA or gDNA used as material had been derived from T cells, B-cell-depleted T cells, or PBMCs.

Germline CDR1 SGHTA, CDR2 FQGTGA. Deletions cut 1 base from V and 5 bases from J, with 18 bases between. The length of the CDR3 is 17 residues. Under the authors' procedure: Amplification with reference gene primers provided the estimates of nucleated cell counts. Sequencing was performed with immunoSEQ multiplex PCR; in TCRdb, only in-frame clones are kept and a portion is missing. D and trimming were read from the DNA, whereas the V and J calls and clone size are those reported in that table. Here the sample spans 75,000 to 90,000 clones, roughly 80% being singletons. What was sequenced was peripheral blood. The TCR originated in a woman between 40 and 55 years old with active or convalescent COVID-19. V is TRBV7-3 and J is TRBJ1-5, with D perhaps TRBD1 (6 bases). This chain's CDR3 is CASSLKMRRDRYQPQHF. CDR3 coding DNA: TGTGCCAGCAGCTTAAAAATGCGTCGAGACAGGTATCAGCCCCAGCATTTT.